This T cell receptor (beta chain) was recorded in a study of blood T cells in healthy people across ages (dated by TCRdb to between 2014 and 2016). Describing the broader study: In model experiments, template switching captured about one uniquely barcoded TCR beta cDNA molecule for every two T cells. Using deep sequencing normalized with unique cDNA molecular identifiers, the study measured how TCR beta repertoire diversity changes with age. Donors were grouped into four age groups: young (average approximately 15 years), middle-aged (less than 40), aged (around 60) and long-lived (approximately 82). To avoid experimental bias, donors of different ages were distributed randomly across sequencing lanes. For two donors (one aged 18 to 29 and one aged 80 or older), the study analyzed two additional independent replicas of 1 million unique cDNA reads from the same blood draw.

Donors were approximately 42 systemically healthy Caucasian individuals from Russia aged roughly 6 to 100 years. Around 10 milliliters of peripheral blood were drawn from each donor into EDTA-treated Vacutainer tubes. PBMCs were isolated by Ficoll-Paque density-gradient centrifugation, with at least 6.5 million obtained per sample. Total RNA, at least 5 micrograms per sample, was extracted from PBMCs with Trizol reagent. The percentages of naive CD45RAhigh/CD27high T cells were determined by flow cytometry on a PBMC aliquot from every donor. This clonotype was counted between two and nine times. What this receptor recognizes is not known. No much larger clone exists at a distance of one base, and base qualities are not known. V is pruned by 7 bases and J by 9 bases, leaving 9 bases of the junction without a gene match. The CDR3 covers 13 residues, taking in both the cysteine and the phenylalanine. CDR3 DNA only is kept here, 39 bases in frame from base 1. According to the germline V gene, CDR1 reads SQVTM and CDR2 reads ANQGSEA.

Library method: 5' RACE. Sequencing was carried out with an Illumina HiSeq 2500. A second PCR of about 6 to 12 cycles was run with a J-beta primer mix and a sample-barcoded 5' primer. Each TCR beta cDNA molecule received a unique molecular identifier from a template-switch 5' adaptor carrying 12 random nucleotides. Each sample yielded at least 2.5 million CDR3-containing paired-end reads. All of the RNA was converted into first-strand cDNA using the Mint cDNA synthesis kit, with a TRBC-specific oligonucleotide serving as the primer. Following uracil-DNA glycosylase treatment, all cDNA underwent a first 18-cycle PCR with the universal primers M1SS and BC2_uni_R. The study's own analysis went as follows. For normalization, 1 million high-quality reads, each with a distinct molecular identifier, were randomly selected from each sample. Reads sharing molecular identifiers were discarded rather than binned into consensus sequences. MiTCR, run with a Q25 quality threshold and the strictest error-elimination algorithm, handled CDR3 identification, clonotype clustering and error correction. A nonparametric unseen species model with Euler transformation was used to estimate a lower bound on total TCR beta diversity. The public reads were run again by TCRdb, first through fastp at Q25 and then through MiXCR, and only productive beta chains were kept. A single entry per CDR3 protein holds the most common genes and DNA from its merged rows. The V and J calls shown here were made by TCRdb, not taken from the authors' results. This sample is represented by under 2,000,000 distinct CDR3 sequences; roughly 52% of them were singletons. The ten largest clonotypes hold around 2.1% of the sample.

The research as a whole found: Because the CMV infection status of the donors was unknown, age-related changes in expanded clonotypes may potentially have been confounded. Estimates of total diversity based on one million sequenced T cells were considered lower bounds and underestimates. Compared with the aged group, the long-lived group had more naive CD4+ T cells, fewer expanded clones and increased TCR diversity, suggesting age selection. There was a strong correlation between observed TCR beta diversity and the percentage of naive T cells measured by flow cytometry. Bulk unsorted PBMC profiling prevented conclusive comparison of naive and antigen-experienced compartments. As age increased, observed TCR beta diversity per million T cells dropped in a roughly linear way, and a significant reduction was already evident by age roughly 40.

The sequence links TRBV29-1 to TRBJ2-1; 10 middle bases align to TRBD2. Sequenced input: blood. The sequence was obtained from a woman in her forties in good health. The CDR3 region has the sequence CSGGRAGGVEQFF. The bases are TGCAGCGGGGGACGAGCGGGGGGGGTTGAGCAGTTCTTC.